The 31 T cell receptor beta chains below were found in one sample sequenced in a study of early T cells in non-severe SARS-CoV-2 infection. TCRdb re-analysed the 5' RACE reads in MiXCR, keeping a single row per CDR3 protein. The sample includes tens of thousands of distinct CDR3 sequences, 14% of them seen just once. What was sequenced was whole blood. The receptors here all came from an adult who was a healthcare worker with PCR-confirmed SARS-CoV-2 infection or an uninfected control (not recorded which).

This clonotype was observed at least ten times. The rearrangement links TRBV3-1 to TRBJ2-5; no clear D gene. Trimming removed 1 base at V and 5 bases at J, with 5 bases between. CDR3 length: 12 amino acids. Germline CDR1 is LGHDT and CDR2 is YNNKEL (reference sequence). The CDR3 protein is CASSQVGETQYF. CDR3 in DNA: TGTGCCAGCAGCCAAGTAGGCGAGACCCAGTACTTC.

Only a few counts were recorded for this clonotype. This rearrangement joins TRBV9 to TRBJ2-7, with TRBD1 as a possible D gene (6 bases). Germline CDR1 reads SGDLS; CDR2 reads YYNGEE. The CDR3 is 14 amino acids. With 3 bases removed from V and 5 bases from J, the gap between germline ends came to 15 bases. DNA for the CDR3: TGTGCCAGCAGCGCCTCAGGGGCTCTAGACGAGCAGTACTTC. It translates to CASSASGALDEQYF.

This sequence joins TRBV7-2 and TRBJ2-5; D may be TRBD1 (5 bases). The CDR3 is 17 amino acids. Trimming left V 3 bases short and J 2 bases short, with 19 bases between. Germline V gene sequence: CDR1 SGHTA, CDR2 FQGNSA. The chain's CDR3 is CASSFGPYRSLQETQYF. The CDR3 bases are TGTGCCAGCAGCTTTGGGCCCTACAGGAGCCTTCAAGAGACCCAGTACTTC.

In this sample, this clonotype turned up many times. The chain carries TRBV28 and TRBJ2-7, with a possible D match to TRBD2 (8 bases). Trimming left V 7 bases short and J 0 bases short, with 19 bases between. Per germline, CDR1 MDHEN and CDR2 SYDVKM. CDR3 length equals 16 residues. CDR3 DNA sequence: TGTGCCAGCACCGGGGGGGGGACAGCATTCTCCTACGAGCAGTACTTC. This translates into CASTGGGTAFSYEQYF. The full variable domain, with the rest looked up from reference TRBV28 and TRBJ2-7, is DVKVTQSSRYLVKRTGEKVFLECVQDMDHENMFWYRQDPGLGLRLIYFSYDVKMKEKGDIPEGYSVSREKKERFSLILESASTNQTSMYLCASTGGGTAFSYEQYFGPGTRLTVT.

The table lists this clonotype with a few counts. The V call is TRBV19, the J call TRBJ2-3, with 9 bases matching TRBD1. Looked up from germline, CDR1 is LNHDA and CDR2 is SQIVND (reference sequence). This CDR3 contains 14 residues. With V trimmed by 7 bases and J by 9 bases, 11 bases remained unmatched. CDR3 loop: CASKETGGPRTQYF. The CDR3 bases are TGTGCCAGTAAGGAGACAGGGGGTCCCAGGACGCAGTATTTT.

The chain carries TRBV4-1 and TRBJ1-1; D not certain. Germline V gives CDR1 MGHRA, CDR2 YSYEKL. The CDR3 spans 14 residues. V lost 3 bases to trimming and J lost 1 base, with 9 bases between them. The chain's CDR3 is CASSQIGENTEAFF. The CDR3 DNA is TGCGCCAGCAGCCAGATCGGCGAGAACACTGAAGCTTTCTTT.

This chain connects TRBV4-2 to TRBJ2-2; 12 nucleotides align to TRBD2. Germline assignment: CDR1 LGHNA and CDR2 YNFKEQ. CDR3 length: 15 residues. J lost 5 bases, V lost 4 bases, and 2 bases had no gene match. The CDR3 coding sequence is TGTGCCAGCAGCCCGACTAGCGGGAGAACCGGGGAGCTGTTTTTT. It is translated as CASSPTSGRTGELFF.

CDR3 bases: TGTGCCACCAGCAGAGAACCGAACACTGAAGCTTTCTTT. Its translation is CATSREPNTEAFF. The rearrangement links TRBV15 to TRBJ1-1; D is unclear. The germline V gene encodes CDR1 LNHNV and CDR2 YYDKDF (reference sequence). The V gene lost 0 bases and the J gene lost 1 base, with 3 bases spanning the gap. The CDR3 is made up of 13 amino acids.

The chain has TRBV3-1 and TRBJ2-7; perhaps TRBD2 as D (5 bases). The V end was cut by 2 bases, the J end by 5 bases, with 13 bases between. CDR1 is LGHDT, CDR2 YNNKEL, per germline (reference sequence). The CDR3 spans 14 residues. As DNA, the CDR3 is TGTGCCAGCAGCCAAAGACTGCGGGCCCACGAGCAGTACTTC. As protein: CASSQRLRAHEQYF.

This clonotype has just a few counts. This chain links TRBV18 with TRBJ2-7; 8 bases map to TRBD1. The CDR3 loop spans 14 amino acids. Germline V lookup: CDR1 KGHSH, CDR2 LQKENI. Trimming removed 3 bases from V and 2 bases from J; junction bases left unmatched: 3. The CDR3 nucleotides read TGTGCCAGCTCACCGGACAGGGTCCCCTACGAGCAGTACTTC. Its translation: CASSPDRVPYEQYF.

The chain employs TRBV20-1 and TRBJ1-5, with 8 bases identical to TRBD1. V dropped 6 bases and J dropped 0; count of bases not matched to a gene: 7. Germline loops: CDR1 DFQATT, CDR2 SNEGSKA (reference sequence). The CDR3 has 15 residues. In DNA form, the CDR3 reads TGCAGTGCAACGCTGGGACAGGCTAGCAATCAGCCCCAGCATTTT. Translated: CSATLGQASNQPQHF.

The chain joins TRBV7-3 to TRBJ2-1, with D uncertain. Between the trimmed V and J ends, which lost 1 base and 6 bases, there was a span of 10 bases. The V gene's germline CDR1 is SGHTA and CDR2 FQGTGA. The CDR3 runs 14 residues. The CDR3 sequence: CASSLMGGSNEQFF. The CDR3 nucleotides are TGTGCCAGCAGCTTAATGGGTGGCAGCAATGAGCAGTTCTTC.

Only a few counts were recorded for this clonotype. J is TRBJ2-7 and V is TRBV9; tentative D call: TRBD1 (9 bases). Germline values: CDR1 SGDLS, CDR2 YYNGEE. The CDR3 runs 16 residues. Between the trimmed V and J ends, which lost 0 bases and 2 bases, there was a span of 15 bases. CDR3 in DNA: TGTGCCAGCAGCGTAGGCGGGGGGACAGGGACCTACGAGCAGTACTTC. Amino acid sequence: CASSVGGGTGTYEQYF.

In its sample, this clonotype was seen a few times. This chain uses TRBV9 with TRBJ2-7, with D possibly being TRBD1 or TRBD2 (5 bases each). Germline V gene sequence: CDR1 SGDLS, CDR2 YYNGEE. V shed 3 bases and J shed 6 bases, with 13 bases lying between them. The CDR3 covers 13 residues. The CDR3 DNA sequence: TGTGCCAGCAGCGCCGGGACCGAAAGCGAGCAGTACTTC. Translated, it gives CASSAGTESEQYF.

The DNA for the CDR3 is TGTGCCTGGAGTGTGCGGGTAACCTCTGGAAACACCATATATTTT. This sequence encodes CAWSVRVTSGNTIYF. This sequence joins TRBV30 and TRBJ1-3; D is unclear. The CDR3 runs to 15 residues. V was pared by 0 bases and J by 0 bases, with 9 bases between. CDR1 and CDR2 (germline): GTSNPN, SVGIG (reference sequence).

This clonotype was recorded many times. The chain links TRBV5-1 to TRBJ2-6, with TRBD1 as a possible D gene (5 bases). V was trimmed by 3 bases and J by 0 bases, leaving 7 bases between them. The CDR3 length is 15 residues. Germline V gene lookup returns CDR1 SGHRS and CDR2 YFSETQ. The CDR3 reads CASSYDSSGANVLTF. The CDR3, as DNA: TGCGCCAGCAGCTATGACAGCTCTGGGGCCAACGTCCTGACTTTC.

The chain uses TRBV7-3 and TRBJ2-1, with 9 bases lining up with TRBD2. The CDR3 is 20 residues long. Per germline, CDR1 SGHTA and CDR2 FQGTGA. With V trimmed by 4 bases and J by 6 bases, 22 bases remained unmatched. CDR3 loop: CASSSRASGERGRIVNEQFF. CDR3 in DNA: TGTGCCAGCAGCTCGAGGGCTAGCGGGGAAAGGGGTAGGATTGTCAATGAGCAGTTCTTC.

The J gene is TRBJ1-2, the V gene TRBV18; 7 nucleotides match TRBD1. J was trimmed by 8 bases and V by 6 bases; bases with no gene match: 12. Germline CDR1 and CDR2: KGHSH and LQKENI. The CDR3 runs 14 residues. The CDR3 loop is CASSPTGETWGYTF. The CDR3 nucleotides read TGTGCCAGCTCCCCTACAGGGGAAACTTGGGGCTACACCTTC.

This clonotype was counted between two and nine times. The rearrangement uses TRBV7-9 and TRBJ2-1; 9 bases fit TRBD1. V gave up 0 bases and J gave up 0 bases; unmatched junction bases: 6. The CDR3 consists of 18 residues. Germline assignment: CDR1 SEHNR and CDR2 FQNEAQ (reference sequence). CDR3 region: CASSLADRGISSYNEQFF. CDR3 nucleotide sequence: TGTGCCAGCAGCTTAGCGGACAGGGGTATTAGCTCCTACAATGAGCAGTTCTTC.

The J gene is TRBJ1-1, the V gene TRBV29-1, with D perhaps matching TRBD1 (5 bases). The V end lost 7 bases, the J end lost 1 base, and 7 bases lay between the germline ends. The CDR3 is 11 amino acids. Germline CDR1 and CDR2: SQVTM and ANQGSEA. For the CDR3, the DNA is TGCAGCGCCGGGACGAACACTGAAGCTTTCTTT. This codes for CSAGTNTEAFF.

The CDR3 is CASGGTGWVNTEAFF. The CDR3 DNA follows: TGTGCCAGCGGGGGGACAGGGTGGGTGAACACTGAAGCTTTCTTT. The chain recombines TRBV6-1 with TRBJ1-1; TRBD1 matches at 9 bases. Germline V gene lookup returns CDR1 MNHNS and CDR2 SASEGT. V was clipped by 8 bases and J by 0 bases; unmatched bases: 7. This CDR3 has 15 residues.

This clonotype was observed at least ten times. V gene TRBV5-4 combines with J gene TRBJ1-1; tentative D call: TRBD1 (6 bases). Between the trimmed V and J ends, which lost 2 bases and 5 bases, there was a span of 13 bases. The CDR3 spans 14 residues. Germline CDR1 is SGHNT and CDR2 is YYREEE (reference sequence). The CDR3 coding sequence is TGTGCCAGCAGCTTCGGGCACAGGGATACTGAAGCTTTCTTT. Its translation: CASSFGHRDTEAFF.

The V and J genes are TRBV5-4 and TRBJ2-5, with 11 nucleotides matching TRBD2. The CDR3 is 17 residues long. The V gene end was trimmed by 9 bases and the J gene end by 1 base; junction bases not matched to a gene: 14. Germline assignment: CDR1 SGHNT and CDR2 YYREEE (reference sequence). This CDR3 is CATRRLAGRRAQETQYF. The CDR3 DNA is TGTGCCACGCGTAGACTAGCGGGGAGAAGGGCCCAAGAGACCCAGTACTTC.

The CDR3 sequence is CASSRRPENTEAFF. CDR3 coding DNA: TGTGCCAGCAGCCGGAGGCCGGAGAACACTGAAGCTTTCTTT. The rearrangement joins TRBV7-3 to TRBJ1-1; D gene uncertain. V dropped 5 bases and J dropped 1 base, with 11 bases sitting between them. Germline CDR1 SGHTA, CDR2 FQGTGA. This CDR3 is built from 14 residues.

This clonotype has a handful of counts. V gene TRBV5-1 combines with J gene TRBJ2-1, with D uncertain. V was pared by 0 bases and J by 8 bases, with 6 bases between. Germline loops: CDR1 SGHRS, CDR2 YFSETQ. CDR3 size: 12 residues. The CDR3, as DNA: TGCGCCAGCAGCTTGGGAAGGTATGAGCAGTTCTTC. This sequence encodes CASSLGRYEQFF.

This rearrangement joins TRBV6-6 to TRBJ2-7; TRBD1 or TRBD2 may be the D gene (5 bases each). Germline CDR1 is MNHNY and CDR2 is SVGAGI (reference sequence). V was shortened by 6 bases and J by 0 bases, with 9 bases between the two germline ends. CDR3 length: 13 residues. In DNA form, the CDR3 reads TGTGCCAGCAGGAGGGACGGCTCCTACGAGCAGTACTTC. Residues: CASRRDGSYEQYF.

V usage is TRBV27 and J usage is TRBJ2-5; 8 bases map to TRBD1. V trimming: 2 bases; J trimming: 3 bases; junction bases outside the gene matches: 8. The CDR3 has 16 residues. Germline CDR1 MNHEY, CDR2 SMNVEV (reference sequence). The CDR3 region is CASSLGLSTGEETQYF. CDR3 DNA sequence: TGTGCCAGCAGTTTAGGGTTGTCGACAGGGGAAGAGACCCAGTACTTC.

This clonotype was detected many times. This chain links TRBV30 with TRBJ2-3; a weak D match, TRBD1 (5 bases). This CDR3 region has 11 residues. The V end was cut by 7 bases, the J end by 5 bases, with 10 bases between. Germline lookup yields CDR1 GTSNPN and CDR2 SVGIG (reference sequence). CDR3 region: CALWGKDTQYF. The CDR3 nucleotides read TGTGCCTTGTGGGGCAAAGATACGCAGTATTTT. The complete variable domain, with remaining parts taken from reference TRBV30 and TRBJ2-3, reads SQTIHQWPATLVQPVGSPLSLECTVEGTSNPNLYWYRQAAGRGLQLLFYSVGIGQISSEVPQNLSASRPQDRQFILSSKKLLLSDSGFYLCALWGKDTQYFGPGTRLTVL.

The J gene is TRBJ2-7, the V gene TRBV28, with D uncertain. The germline CDR1 and CDR2 sequences are MDHEN and SYDVKM. The V and J ends lost 0 bases and 13 bases respectively, with 10 bases between them. The CDR3 is 11 amino acids. DNA of the CDR3: TGTGCCAGCAGTTTATGGCAGGTCAGCTACTTC. Translated, it gives CASSLWQVSYF.

This clonotype counts as medium-sized. The J gene is TRBJ1-1, the V gene TRBV2; D may be TRBD1 (5 bases). Trimming cost V 1 base and J 5 bases, with 11 bases left between them. Germline V gives CDR1 SNHLY, CDR2 FYNNEI. This CDR3 has 14 residues. CDR3 coding DNA: TGTGCCAGCAGTGAAGGAGGGGTGAGAACTGAAGCTTTCTTT. The encoded protein is CASSEGGVRTEAFF.

With regard to this clonotype: Compared with germline, one end of the junction differs, possibly owing to a read error. V usage is TRBV3-1 and J usage is TRBJ2-3; D is ambiguous. CDR1 and CDR2 from the germline V gene are LGHDT and YNNKEL (reference sequence). The CDR3 extends over 16 amino acids. The CDR3 region is CASSRRSAGSKDTQYF. The CDR3 DNA reads TGTGCCAGCAGTCGACGTTCGGCAGGCAGCAAAGATACGCAGTATTTT.